Below are 3 T cell receptor beta chains sequenced from a single sample in a study of T cell responses to AZD1222 COVID-19 vaccine. Here immunoSEQ multiplex PCR was the method, and the copy in TCRdb shows in-frame clones only, minus some. Seen here are roughly 150,000 clones, approximately 94% observed once, and the top ten hold about 9%. The sequenced sample was peripheral blood, obtained on day 0 of AZD1222 vaccination. These receptors were obtained from an adult in good health.

This clone was detected a few times. The rearrangement uses TRBV5-5 and TRBJ2-6, with a possible D match to TRBD1 (5 bases). This CDR3 is built from 16 residues. Trimming stripped 0 bases from V and 2 bases from J, with 9 bases between. Germline values: CDR1 SGHKS, CDR2 YYEKEE (reference sequence). This CDR3 reads CASSLDTGAGANVLTF. CDR3 sequence (DNA): TGTGCCAGCAGCTTGGATACAGGTGCTGGGGCCAACGTCCTGACTTTC.

CDR3 sequence: CASSQDFTSGAYEQYF. The CDR3 bases are TGCGCCAGCAGCCAAGACTTCACTAGCGGGGCCTACGAGCAGTACTTC. V gene TRBV4-3 combines with J gene TRBJ2-7; 10 bases agree with TRBD2. The CDR3 consists of 16 residues. V was clipped by 0 bases and J by 2 bases; unmatched bases: 4. The germline gives CDR1 LGHNA, CDR2 YSLEER.

The chain has TRBV7-9 and TRBJ2-7; D is perhaps TRBD1 (5 bases). The CDR3 loop spans 16 amino acids. With 4 bases removed from V and 3 bases from J, the gap between germline ends came to 19 bases. CDR1 is SEHNR, CDR2 FQNEAQ, per germline (reference sequence). CDR3 nucleotides: TGTGCCAGCAGCTCAATTAGGAGACAGTTGGTCTACGAGCAGTACTTC. Translating it yields CASSSIRRQLVYEQYF.